This TCR beta chain was identified during a study of T cell responses to AZD1222 COVID-19 vaccine. Across the whole study: Recipients boosted at about 4 weeks or about 12 weeks are pooled.

This clone was seen a single time. CDR1 MNHEY and CDR2 SVGAGI come from the germline V gene. The CDR3 runs to 11 residues. V lost 5 bases and J 10 bases, leaving 9 bases between the germline ends. Data came from immunoSEQ multiplex PCR; TCRdb stores just in-frame clones and leaves some out. The sample comprises around 97,000 clones, 88% of which are singletons, and 20% to 25% rests with the top ten. The input for sequencing was peripheral blood, taken on day 0 of AZD1222 vaccination. The chain links TRBV6-5 to TRBJ2-1; D might be TRBD1 (5 bases). This TCR derives from an adult in good health. The CDR3 DNA sequence: TGTGCCAGCAGTCAGGGTTTAGAGCAGTTCTTC. This translates into CASSQGLEQFF.